This T cell receptor beta chain came from a study of T cells after yellow fever vaccination. This clonotype was detected ten times or more. Study-level points and caveats: Post-booster samples contained most primary-vaccination clones (more than 95% CD4, approximately 88% CD8).

The authors made TCR cDNA by 5'RACE template switching, adding a universal primer site and UMIs. TCRdb reprocessed the 5' RACE reads with MiXCR, giving one entry per CDR3 protein. This table has about 13,000 distinct CDR3 sequences, roughly 4.9% appearing once. This material consisted of PBMCs, either bulk or a sorted T-cell subset (CD4+, CD8+, memory, or dextramer-sorted; not recorded which), taken 45 days after the yellow fever booster vaccination. The source is a young man who received the YFV17D yellow fever vaccine.

The CDR3 bases are TGTGCCAGCAGCCCCCGGCCCCTCTCCTACAATGAGCAGTTCTTC. As protein: CASSPRPLSYNEQFF. The rearrangement joins TRBV7-2 to TRBJ2-1, with D hard to call. The CDR3 sequence is 15 residues long. CDR1 SGHTA and CDR2 FQGNSA come from the germline V gene. Trimming took off 5 bases at V and 0 bases at J, with 11 bases between the two ends.